These 29 T cell receptor beta chains were all obtained from the same sample, sequenced in a study of T cell repertoires in cytomegalovirus infection. One entry per CDR3 protein results from TCRdb running MiXCR on the reads. The data show 160,000 or so distinct CDR3 sequences, less than 25% seen once. For these receptors, no antigen is known. The sequencing used CD8+ T cells from cultured PBMCs, collected from culture after CMV antigen stimulation. These receptors came from a human donor in good health (CMV status not recorded). Some clones in this sample may be carry-over from other donors' samples.

The chain has TRBV28 and TRBJ1-1; 7 bases align to TRBD1. CDR1 is MDHEN and CDR2 is SYDVKM in the germline V gene. Trimming took 4 bases from V and 0 from J; bases not matched to a gene: 8. CDR3 length: 16 residues. Here the CDR3 reads CASSYDRDNLNTEAFF. As DNA, the CDR3 is TGTGCCAGCAGTTATGACAGGGACAACCTGAACACTGAAGCTTTCTTT.

The chain combines TRBV7-2 with TRBJ2-5, with D perhaps TRBD1 (6 bases). Trimming left V 5 bases short and J 4 bases short, with 26 bases between. There are 18 residues in the CDR3. The germline V gene encodes CDR1 SGHTA and CDR2 FQGNSA. CDR3 loop: CASSLMGRDNPWAETQYF. The CDR3 nucleotides read TGTGCCAGCAGCCTCATGGGCCGGGACAATCCTTGGGCAGAGACCCAGTACTTC.

The CDR3 DNA reads TGTGCCAGCAGCTCGGACAGGGAGAGGACTGAAGCTTTCTTT. It encodes CASSSDRERTEAFF. This chain connects TRBV7-6 to TRBJ1-1, with TRBD1 identical over 8 bases. The CDR3 contains 14 residues. Germline CDR1 reads SGHVS; CDR2 reads FNYEAQ. The V segment lost 4 bases and the J segment 5 bases; nucleotides outside the gene matches: 6.

This clonotype turned up a few times. CDR3 sequence (DNA): TGTGCCAGTCCAATAGCTTGGACTAGCGGCACAGATACGCAGTATTTT. It encodes CASPIAWTSGTDTQYF. The chain employs TRBV2 and TRBJ2-3; 9 nucleotides agree with TRBD2. The CDR3 spans 16 residues. Trimming took 9 bases from V and 1 from J; bases not matched to a gene: 11. Germline loops: CDR1 SNHLY, CDR2 FYNNEI.

V usage is TRBV20-1 and J usage is TRBJ1-6; D gene unclear. This CDR3 region has 16 residues. Germline V gives CDR1 DFQATT, CDR2 SNEGSKA (reference sequence). Trimming shortened V by 2 bases and J by 5 bases, and 16 bases separated the two germline ends. The CDR3 DNA reads TGCAGTGCTAGATCCCGCCAGACGGGGAATAATTCACCCCTCCACTTT. Translating it yields CSARSRQTGNNSPLHF.

The chain joins TRBV13 to TRBJ1-2, with D unclear. The CDR3 runs 14 residues. Germline values: CDR1 PRHDT, CDR2 FYEKMQ (reference sequence). V lost 6 bases and J lost 0, with 11 bases in between. CDR3 in amino acids: CASRSRAANYGYTF. Here the CDR3 DNA reads TGTGCCAGCAGGTCTAGGGCAGCTAACTATGGCTACACCTTC.

The genes are TRBV6-2 or TRBV6-3 and TRBJ1-2, with D uncertain. Germline assignment: CDR1 MNHEY and CDR2 SVGEGT. V was clipped by 2 bases and J by 7 bases, with 14 bases between them. This CDR3 region has 14 residues. CDR3 DNA: TGTGCCAGCAGTTACCCGACACCGGACTTTGGCTACACCTTC. Amino acids: CASSYPTPDFGYTF.

This clonotype appeared a few times. CDR3 in DNA: TGTGCCAGCAGCTTTCCAGCGGGAGAATACGAGCAGTACTTC. Amino acid sequence: CASSFPAGEYEQYF. The V gene is TRBV7-9, the J gene TRBJ2-7; TRBD2 matches 8 bases. Per germline, CDR1 SEHNR and CDR2 FQNEAQ (reference sequence). V gave up 3 bases and J gave up 4 bases; unmatched junction bases: 5. The length of the CDR3 is 14 residues. Based on the CDR3 plus reference TRBV7-9 and TRBJ2-7, the full variable domain is DTGVSQNPRHKITKRGQNVTFRCDPISEHNRLYWYRQTLGQGPEFLTYFQNEAQLEKSRLLSDRFSAERPKGSFSTLEIQRTEQGDSAMYLCASSFPAGEYEQYFGPGTRLTVT.

There are a few counts of this clonotype. The V call is TRBV11-2, the J call TRBJ2-1; 9 bases are a match to TRBD2. The CDR3 contains 16 residues. The germline CDR1 and CDR2 sequences are SGHAT and FQNNGV. The ends lost 5 bases at V and 7 bases at J; junction bases unmatched: 12. CDR3 loop: CASSPRGAGGRNEQFF. The CDR3 region has the DNA TGTGCCAGCAGCCCACGTGGAGCGGGGGGCAGGAATGAGCAGTTCTTC.

This clonotype was observed a handful of times. V usage is TRBV5-5 and J usage is TRBJ1-2; no definite D call. The CDR3 runs to 12 residues. Germline assignment: CDR1 SGHKS and CDR2 YYEKEE (reference sequence). V was cut by 4 bases and J by 3 bases, with 7 bases left in between. The CDR3 protein is CASSPGDYGYTF. DNA for the CDR3: TGTGCCAGCAGCCCCGGGGACTATGGCTACACCTTC.

The chain couples TRBV29-1 to TRBJ1-5; 8 positions match TRBD1. V lost 6 bases to trimming and J lost 1 base; unmatched junction nucleotides: 5. This CDR3 region has 14 residues. Per the germline V gene, CDR1 is SQVTM and CDR2 is ANQGSEA. CDR3 in amino acids: CSVLQGESNQPQHF. CDR3 in DNA: TGCAGCGTCCTACAGGGGGAAAGCAATCAGCCCCAGCATTTT.

The rearrangement joins TRBV12-3 or TRBV12-4 to TRBJ1-5; no clear D gene. Trimming stripped 2 bases from V and 5 bases from J, with 7 bases between. This CDR3 comprises 13 residues. The DNA of the CDR3 is TGTGCCAGCAGTTTAAGTTCGGATCAGCCCCAGCATTTT. Translating gives CASSLSSDQPQHF.

The chain couples TRBV7-6 to TRBJ2-3; TRBD2 aligns across 11 bases. Per the germline V gene, CDR1 is SGHVS and CDR2 is FNYEAQ. This CDR3 has 18 residues. V gave up 5 bases and J gave up 0 bases; unmatched junction bases: 10. CDR3 bases: TGTGCCAGCAGCCCCTCTAGCGGGGGGCACCCTAGCACAGATACGCAGTATTTT. Its translation: CASSPSSGGHPSTDTQYF.

This clonotype was counted a few times. This chain connects TRBV12-3 or TRBV12-4 to TRBJ2-7, with D tentatively TRBD2 (6 bases). Trimming cost V 2 bases and J 2 bases, with 10 bases left between them. The CDR3 covers 14 residues. The CDR3: CASSLRELPYEQYF. In DNA, the CDR3 is TGTGCCAGCAGTTTACGGGAGTTGCCCTACGAGCAGTACTTC.

The V and J genes are TRBV20-1 and TRBJ1-2; TRBD1 aligns across 8 bases. The CDR3 is made up of 14 amino acids. V gave up 4 bases and J gave up 4 bases; unmatched junction bases: 8. Per the germline V gene, CDR1 is DFQATT and CDR2 is SNEGSKA (reference sequence). Here the CDR3 reads CSATGQENLYGYTF. The DNA of the CDR3 is TGCAGTGCTACGGGACAGGAAAACCTCTATGGCTACACCTTC.

The chain couples TRBV4-1 to TRBJ1-5; D remains ambiguous. Between the trimmed V and J ends, which lost 3 bases and 0 bases, there was a span of 12 bases. CDR1 and CDR2 (germline): MGHRA, YSYEKL. This CDR3 contains 16 residues. The CDR3 bases are TGCGCCAGCAGCCACCCCCCAACGGATAGCAATCAGCCCCAGCATTTT. This translates into CASSHPPTDSNQPQHF.

About this clonotype itself: One junction end does not reproduce the germline sequence, and a read error may be involved. The J gene is TRBJ2-7, the V gene TRBV19, with 9 bases that match TRBD2. The CDR3 spans 15 residues. The V gene's germline CDR1 is LNHDA and CDR2 SQIVND (reference sequence). The DNA for the CDR3 is TGTGCCAGTAGTATCGTTAGCGGGGGCTCCAACGAGCAGTACTTC. Its translation is CASSIVSGGSNEQYF.

This clonotype was counted a few times. This chain joins TRBV4-1 and TRBJ1-2; no reliable D call. Between the trimmed V and J ends, which lost 0 bases and 8 bases, there was a span of 10 bases. Germline V lookup: CDR1 MGHRA, CDR2 YSYEKL. This CDR3 contains 13 residues. The CDR3, as DNA: TGCGCCAGCAGCCAAGATCCCTTTTTCGGCTACACCTTC. It yields the protein CASSQDPFFGYTF.

The CDR3 DNA follows: TGTGCCAGCAGCTATCCACCGGGACATAACTCCTACGAGCAGTACTTC. It yields the protein CASSYPPGHNSYEQYF. The J gene is TRBJ2-7, the V gene TRBV7-6; tentative D call: TRBD1 (6 bases). Trimming left V 4 bases short and J 0 bases short, with 16 bases between. The germline gives CDR1 SGHVS, CDR2 FNYEAQ. CDR3 size: 16 residues.

V is TRBV28 and J is TRBJ2-3; 9 bases align to TRBD1. The CDR3 length is 17 residues. Germline lookup yields CDR1 MDHEN and CDR2 SYDVKM. Unmatched junction bases numbered 8, after V lost 3 bases and J lost 1 base. The CDR3 protein is CASSFVQGAIGTDTQYF. The DNA of the CDR3 is TGTGCCAGCAGTTTTGTACAGGGGGCGATCGGCACAGATACGCAGTATTTT.

The CDR3 bases are TGCAGTGCTCCTTTGACAGTCATGAACACTGAAGCTTTCTTT. It yields the protein CSAPLTVMNTEAFF. The chain uses TRBV20-1 and TRBJ1-1; D possibly corresponds to TRBD1 (5 bases). The length of the CDR3 is 14 residues. CDR1 and CDR2 from the germline V gene are DFQATT and SNEGSKA (reference sequence). Trimming took off 5 bases at V and 0 bases at J, with 13 bases between the two ends.

The chain employs TRBV4-1 and TRBJ2-7; 12 nucleotides agree with TRBD2. Losses at the gene ends were 3 bases for V and 3 bases for J; bases not matched to a gene: 15. The CDR3 contains 19 residues. In germline, CDR1 is MGHRA, CDR2 YSYEKL. CDR3 region: CASSHPQGLAGIEVYEQYF. The DNA for the CDR3 is TGCGCCAGCAGCCATCCTCAAGGACTAGCGGGGATTGAAGTCTACGAGCAGTACTTC.

CDR3 residues: CASSPGKLAHEQYF. Written as DNA, the CDR3 is TGTGCCAGCAGCCCGGGGAAACTAGCGCACGAGCAGTACTTC. The genes are TRBV4-2 and TRBJ2-7, with 7 positions matching TRBD2. V gave up 4 bases and J gave up 5 bases; unmatched junction bases: 8. Germline values: CDR1 LGHNA, CDR2 YNFKEQ. CDR3 length: 14 residues.

In nucleotides, the CDR3 is TGTGCCAGCACCCCGGGACTAGCGGGGGATATCCACGAGCAGTACTTC. As protein: CASTPGLAGDIHEQYF. V is TRBV7-6 and J is TRBJ2-7, with TRBD2 identical over 14 bases. The CDR3 extends over 16 amino acids. V shed 7 bases, J shed 5 bases, and the junction held 10 bases outside the gene matches. CDR1 is SGHVS, CDR2 FNYEAQ, per germline.

This clonotype was found a few times. This chain links TRBV7-2 with TRBJ1-6; 9 bases agree with TRBD1. The CDR3 sequence is 19 residues long. Germline V gene lookup returns CDR1 SGHTA and CDR2 FQGNSA. The junction had 12 bases not matched to a gene; V was cut back by 5 bases and J by 1 base. CDR3 residues: CASSHSRTGESSYNSPLHF. Here the CDR3 DNA reads TGTGCCAGCAGCCACTCGCGGACAGGGGAGAGTTCCTATAATTCACCCCTCCACTTT.

The J gene is TRBJ1-2, the V gene TRBV27, with TRBD1 as a possible D gene (6 bases). Trimming left V 8 bases short and J 0 bases short, with 19 bases between. CDR3 length equals 16 residues. Germline V gives CDR1 MNHEY, CDR2 SMNVEV (reference sequence). Written as DNA, the CDR3 is TGTGCCAGCGGCTTTAGGGGGGCCCGGCCTAACTATGGCTACACCTTC. Its protein product is CASGFRGARPNYGYTF.

This clonotype came up many times. The chain employs TRBV12-3 or TRBV12-4 and TRBJ1-1, with D unclear. The CDR3 has 12 residues. V shed 5 bases and J shed 2 bases, with 6 bases lying between them. The CDR3 region has the DNA TGTGCCAGCAGTGAATCTAACACTGAAGCTTTCTTT. Translating it yields CASSESNTEAFF.

This chain joins TRBV7-9 and TRBJ2-3; tentatively, D is TRBD1 (6 bases). The CDR3 has 15 residues. The germline V gene has CDR1 SEHNR and CDR2 FQNEAQ (reference sequence). V lost 1 base to trimming and J lost 2 bases, with 10 bases between them. CDR3 protein: CASSLGDTITDTQYF. CDR3 nucleotides: TGTGCCAGCAGCTTAGGGGACACAATCACAGATACGCAGTATTTT. Full variable domain (missing parts from reference TRBV7-9 and TRBJ2-3): DTGVSQNPRHKITKRGQNVTFRCDPISEHNRLYWYRQTLGQGPEFLTYFQNEAQLEKSRLLSDRFSAERPKGSFSTLEIQRTEQGDSAMYLCASSLGDTITDTQYFGPGTRLTVL.

This clonotype was seen a few times. The J gene is TRBJ1-3, the V gene TRBV12-3 or TRBV12-4, with 7 bases matching TRBD1. The CDR3 runs to 14 residues. The V segment lost 6 bases and the J segment 2 bases; nucleotides outside the gene matches: 4. This CDR3 reads CASSLQGTGNTIYF. DNA of the CDR3: TGTGCCAGCAGCCTACAGGGGACTGGAAACACCATATATTTT.